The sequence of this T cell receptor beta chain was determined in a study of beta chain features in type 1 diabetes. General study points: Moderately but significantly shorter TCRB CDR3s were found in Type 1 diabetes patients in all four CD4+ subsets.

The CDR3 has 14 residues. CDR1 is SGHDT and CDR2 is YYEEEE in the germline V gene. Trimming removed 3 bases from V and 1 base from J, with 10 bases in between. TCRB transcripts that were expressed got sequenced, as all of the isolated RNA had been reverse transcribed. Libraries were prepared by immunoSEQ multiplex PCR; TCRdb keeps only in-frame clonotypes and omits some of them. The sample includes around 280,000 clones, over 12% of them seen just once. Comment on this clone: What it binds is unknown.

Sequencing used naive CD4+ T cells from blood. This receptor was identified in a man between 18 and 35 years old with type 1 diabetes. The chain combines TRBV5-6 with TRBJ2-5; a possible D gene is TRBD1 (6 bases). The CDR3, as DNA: TGTGCCAGCAGCTCGACAGGTATCCAAGAGACCCAGTACTTC. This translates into CASSSTGIQETQYF.